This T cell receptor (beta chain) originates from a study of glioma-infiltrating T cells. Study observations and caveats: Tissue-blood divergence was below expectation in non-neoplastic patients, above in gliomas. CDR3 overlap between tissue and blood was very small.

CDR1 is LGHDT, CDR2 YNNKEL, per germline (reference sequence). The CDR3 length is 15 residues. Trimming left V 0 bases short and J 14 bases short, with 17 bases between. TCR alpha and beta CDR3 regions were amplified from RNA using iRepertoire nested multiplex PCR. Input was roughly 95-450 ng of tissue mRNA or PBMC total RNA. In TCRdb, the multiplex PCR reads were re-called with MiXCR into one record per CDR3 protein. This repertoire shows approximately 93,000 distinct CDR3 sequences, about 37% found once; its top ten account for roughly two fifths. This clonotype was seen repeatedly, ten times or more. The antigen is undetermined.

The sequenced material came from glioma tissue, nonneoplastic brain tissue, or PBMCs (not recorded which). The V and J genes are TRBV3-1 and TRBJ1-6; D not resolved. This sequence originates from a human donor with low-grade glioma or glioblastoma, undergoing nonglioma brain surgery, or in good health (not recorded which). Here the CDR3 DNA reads TGTGCCAGCAGCCAAGAGTTGTCAGTCGGTAGGTCCCTCCACTTT. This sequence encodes CASSQELSVGRSLHF.